Below are 32 T cell receptor beta chains sequenced from a single sample in a study of blood T cell repertoires in COVID-19. The table came from immunoSEQ multiplex PCR; TCRdb's copy has only in-frame clones and leaves some out. The profile shows about 220,000 clones, around four fifths of them singletons. The sample consisted of peripheral blood. The receptors come from a woman aged 55-69 years who had recovered from COVID-19.

CDR3 bases: TGTGCCATCAGTGAGACCGGGGGAAACACTGAAGCTTTCTTT. Translating gives CAISETGGNTEAFF. This rearrangement joins TRBV10-3 to TRBJ1-1, with D perhaps TRBD1 (5 bases). Germline CDR1 is ENHRY and CDR2 is SYGVKD. The CDR3 runs 14 residues. V lost 2 bases to trimming and J lost 2 bases, with 9 bases between them.

This clone has only one observation. The chain carries TRBV5-1 and TRBJ2-6, with 7 bases lining up with TRBD1. CDR3 length: 14 amino acids. The J segment lost 0 bases and the V segment lost 7 bases, leaving 1 base of the junction unmatched. Per germline, CDR1 SGHRS and CDR2 YFSETQ. The CDR3 reads CASRDSSGANVLTF. CDR3 nucleotides: TGCGCCAGCCGGGACAGCTCTGGGGCCAACGTCCTGACTTTC.

The chain is built from TRBV6-4 and TRBJ2-3; weak D call: TRBD1 (6 bases). This CDR3 comprises 15 residues. CDR1 is MRHNA, CDR2 SNTAGT, per germline. Between the trimmed V and J ends, which lost 3 bases and 4 bases, there was a span of 14 bases. In DNA form, the CDR3 reads TGTGCCAGCAGTGAGCAACAGGGCGGGCCAGATACGCAGTATTTT. It codes for CASSEQQGGPDTQYF.

This chain joins TRBV27 and TRBJ2-2; TRBD1 matches 8 bases. The length of the CDR3 is 14 residues. The germline CDR1 and CDR2 sequences are MNHEY and SMNVEV (reference sequence). V was clipped by 7 bases and J by 7 bases; unmatched bases: 8. The CDR3 is CASTQGQGYGELFF. As DNA, the CDR3 is TGTGCCAGCACCCAAGGACAGGGATACGGGGAGCTGTTTTTT.

This chain connects TRBV5-1 to TRBJ1-3; D is ambiguous. The CDR3 consists of 14 residues. The germline V gene encodes CDR1 SGHRS and CDR2 YFSETQ. Trimming cost V 3 bases and J 7 bases, with 14 bases left between them. The DNA for the CDR3 is TGCGCCAGCAGCTCTGAGACTGGGTCGAACACCATATATTTT. This translates into CASSSETGSNTIYF.

V and J are TRBV7-2 and TRBJ1-2; unclear D gene. Trimming removed 5 bases from V and 2 bases from J, with 9 bases in between. CDR3 length: 13 amino acids. CDR1 and CDR2 from the germline V gene are SGHTA and FQGNSA. As DNA, the CDR3 is TGTGCCAGCAGCGACGGGTTAAACTATGGCTACACCTTC. It specifies CASSDGLNYGYTF.

The chain employs TRBV3-1 (or the pseudogene TRBV3-2) and TRBJ2-7; 7 nucleotides agree with TRBD1. The CDR3 is 15 amino acids. Germline trimming cut 5 bases from V and 0 bases from J; bases unmatched to any gene: 7. Looked up from germline, CDR1 is LGHDT and CDR2 is YNNKEL (reference sequence). CDR3: CASSSTDRSSYEQYF. CDR3 nucleotide sequence: TGTGCCAGCAGCTCAACGGACAGGAGCTCCTACGAGCAGTACTTC.

The rearrangement links TRBV30 to TRBJ1-2; 8 bases map to TRBD1. Germline V gene data show CDR1 as GTSNPN and CDR2 as SVGIG (reference sequence). The CDR3 sequence is 17 residues long. The J segment lost 5 bases and the V segment lost 0 bases, leaving 14 bases of the junction unmatched. The CDR3 DNA sequence: TGTGCCTGGAGTGTAATCAGGGGGCTTGAGGTTGGGTATGGCTACACCTTC. Translated: CAWSVIRGLEVGYGYTF.

The chain has TRBV27 and TRBJ1-1; possible D gene TRBD1, 5 bases. The CDR3 consists of 14 residues. V gave up 5 bases and J gave up 4 bases, with 14 bases separating them. Germline CDR1 reads MNHEY; CDR2 reads SMNVEV (reference sequence). CDR3 loop: CASSGQGGGTEAFF. CDR3 sequence (DNA): TGTGCCAGCAGTGGGCAGGGAGGTGGCACTGAAGCTTTCTTT.

This clone was counted a few times. The genes are TRBV6-2 or TRBV6-3 and TRBJ2-7; 11 bases agree with TRBD2. Unmatched junction bases numbered 5, after V lost 8 bases and J lost 2 bases. The germline V gene encodes CDR1 MNHEY and CDR2 SVGEGT. The CDR3 runs to 14 residues. Here the CDR3 DNA reads TGTGCCAGCGGCCTACTAGCGGGGGCCTACGAGCAGTACTTC. This gives the protein CASGLLAGAYEQYF.

The chain carries TRBV2 and TRBJ2-5; 8 nucleotides align to TRBD1. The CDR3 has 13 residues. Germline V lookup: CDR1 SNHLY, CDR2 FYNNEI. The V and J ends lost 6 bases and 5 bases, in that order; junction bases with no gene match: 5. The CDR3 coding sequence is TGTGCCAGCAGGAGGACAGGGCTGGAGACCCAGTACTTC. Translated: CASRRTGLETQYF.

The V gene is TRBV27, the J gene TRBJ2-6, with TRBD1 matching over 7 bases. This CDR3 is 15 amino acids long. Germline CDR1 reads MNHEY; CDR2 reads SMNVEV (reference sequence). V shed 5 bases, J shed 0 bases, and the junction held 1 base outside the gene matches. CDR3 sequence reads: CASSTGVSGANVLTF. The CDR3 DNA is TGTGCCAGCAGTACAGGGGTCTCTGGGGCCAACGTCCTGACTTTC.

As to this clone: Other DNA sequences in this specimen translate into the identical CDR3. This chain links TRBV6-5 with TRBJ1-2; a possible D gene is TRBD1 (6 bases). The germline gives CDR1 MNHEY, CDR2 SVGAGI. The CDR3 has 14 residues. With 7 bases removed from V and 10 bases from J, the gap between germline ends came to 22 bases. CDR3 residues: CASTPWGPRTAYTF. CDR3 in DNA: TGTGCCAGCACCCCCTGGGGGCCCAGGACAGCCTACACCTTC.

This chain uses TRBV11-1 with TRBJ1-2; no clear D gene. Per germline, CDR1 SGHAT and CDR2 FQDESV (reference sequence). There are 13 residues in the CDR3. Trimming cost V 5 bases and J 8 bases, with 15 bases left between them. This CDR3 reads CASSPSWERGYTF. DNA of the CDR3: TGTGCCAGCAGCCCCTCCTGGGAGAGAGGCTACACCTTC.

The J gene is TRBJ1-2, the V gene TRBV5-6; D perhaps matches TRBD1 (6 bases). CDR3 length: 14 residues. Germline V gene data show CDR1 as SGHDT and CDR2 as YYEEEE. V was cut by 0 bases and J by 2 bases, with 8 bases left in between. This chain's CDR3 is CASSLGGRNYGYTF. The DNA for the CDR3 is TGTGCCAGCAGCTTGGGGGGGCGCAACTATGGCTACACCTTC.

In this sample, this clone turned up a few times. This chain joins TRBV3-1 (or the pseudogene TRBV3-2) and TRBJ1-1; D unresolved. There are 12 residues in the CDR3. Germline CDR1 is LGHDT and CDR2 is YNNKEL (reference sequence). V lost 4 bases and J 1 base, leaving 4 bases between the germline ends. The CDR3, as DNA: TGTGCCAGCAGCCGTAGGAACACTGAAGCTTTCTTT. This codes for CASSRRNTEAFF.

This chain uses TRBV10-3 with TRBJ1-1; D not certain. The ends were cut back, 8 bases at V and 1 base at J, with 5 bases in the middle. Germline V gives CDR1 ENHRY, CDR2 SYGVKD. The length of the CDR3 is 11 residues. The CDR3 nucleotides read TGTGCCATCCGGGAGAACACTGAAGCTTTCTTT. Amino acids: CAIRENTEAFF.

This chain uses TRBV6-2 or TRBV6-3 with TRBJ2-7, with D uncertain. Trimming shortened V by 2 bases and J by 3 bases, and 5 bases separated the two germline ends. The CDR3 contains 12 residues. The germline V gene encodes CDR1 MNHEY and CDR2 SVGEGT. Here the CDR3 DNA reads TGTGCCAGCAGTTACACTAACTACGAGCAGTACTTC. This encodes CASSYTNYEQYF.

V gene TRBV24-1 combines with J gene TRBJ2-3, with no clear D. Germline CDR1 and CDR2: KGHDR and SFDVKD. The V end lost 0 bases, the J end lost 3 bases, and 3 bases lay between the germline ends. The CDR3 has 13 amino acids. The CDR3 nucleotides are TGTGCCACCAGTGATTTGTATACAGATACGCAGTATTTT. It specifies CATSDLYTDTQYF.

The chain uses TRBV18 and TRBJ1-2, with 7 bases that match TRBD1. The CDR3 contains 17 residues. The germline CDR1 and CDR2 sequences are KGHSH and LQKENI. Trimming at V came to 2 bases and at J to 0 bases, leaving 9 bases not matched to a gene. This CDR3 is CASSPWRQGLANYGYTF. The CDR3 DNA sequence: TGTGCCAGCTCACCATGGCGACAGGGACTAGCTAACTATGGCTACACCTTC.

This clone has just one count. J is TRBJ2-7 and V is TRBV27; TRBD2 matches at 7 bases. Germline V CDR1 and CDR2: MNHEY, SMNVEV (reference sequence). This CDR3 is 15 amino acids long. Unmatched junction bases numbered 14, after V lost 8 bases and J lost 4 bases. The CDR3 DNA reads TGTGCCAGCGGTGCCCTGGGGGGGGGTCAATACGAGCAGTACTTC. It yields the protein CASGALGGGQYEQYF.

This rearrangement joins TRBV5-8 to TRBJ1-2; 10 nucleotides align to TRBD1. The ends lost 4 bases at V and 0 bases at J; junction bases unmatched: 9. Per the germline V gene, CDR1 is SGHTS and CDR2 is YDEGEE. CDR3 length equals 17 residues. In DNA form, the CDR3 reads TGTGCCAGCAGCCTAAGACAGGGGGCCCAGCCTAACTATGGCTACACCTTC. The encoded protein is CASSLRQGAQPNYGYTF.

The chain combines TRBV5-1 with TRBJ2-3, with D maybe TRBD1 (5 bases). The germline CDR1 and CDR2 sequences are SGHRS and YFSETQ. CDR3 size: 15 residues. Trimming removed 5 bases at V and 0 bases at J, with 13 bases between. The CDR3 DNA is TGCGCCAGCAGAAGAGGTGGGGCTAGCACAGATACGCAGTATTTT. It translates to CASRRGGASTDTQYF.

This rearrangement joins TRBV18 to TRBJ2-5; tentatively, D is TRBD1 (5 bases). The V end lost 3 bases, the J end lost 0 bases, and 8 bases lay between the germline ends. CDR1 is KGHSH, CDR2 LQKENI, per germline. This CDR3 is 14 amino acids long. This chain's CDR3 is CASSPPGNQETQYF. The CDR3 DNA sequence: TGTGCCAGCTCACCCCCAGGGAACCAAGAGACCCAGTACTTC. Complete variable domain (other parts from reference TRBV18 and TRBJ2-5): NAGVMQNPRHLVRRRGQEARLRCSPMKGHSHVYWYRQLPEEGLKFMVYLQKENIIDESGMPKERFSAEFPKEGPSILRIQQVVRGDSAAYFCASSPPGNQETQYFGPGTRLLVL.

Turning to this clone: This specimen includes other DNA sequences encoding the same CDR3. The gene calls are TRBV11-2 and TRBJ1-3, with unresolved D. The CDR3 has 15 amino acids. Germline assignment: CDR1 SGHAT and CDR2 FQNNGV. Deletions cut 1 base from V and 0 bases from J, with 7 bases between. The CDR3 coding sequence is TGTGCCAGCAGCTTAGTCGGGAGCTCTGGAAACACCATATATTTT. Translated: CASSLVGSSGNTIYF.

The chain couples TRBV30 to TRBJ2-3, with D possibly matching TRBD2 (6 bases). The germline gives CDR1 GTSNPN, CDR2 SVGIG (reference sequence). V was shortened by 1 base and J by 6 bases, with 8 bases between the two germline ends. The CDR3 is made up of 12 amino acids. The CDR3 coding sequence is TGTGCCTGGAGTGACGGAGGGGATACGCAGTATTTT. Translated, it gives CAWSDGGDTQYF.

The chain employs TRBV11-2 and TRBJ2-7; 8 positions match TRBD1. V was pared by 1 base and J by 5 bases, with 7 bases of the junction left unmatched. The CDR3 spans 15 residues. Looked up from germline, CDR1 is SGHAT and CDR2 is FQNNGV. CDR3 sequence: CASSLVEDRVHEQYF. The CDR3, as DNA: TGTGCCAGCAGCTTAGTGGAGGACAGGGTCCACGAGCAGTACTTC.

V usage is TRBV9 and J usage is TRBJ1-2; TRBD1 agrees at 7 bases. This CDR3 comprises 14 residues. CDR1 SGDLS and CDR2 YYNGEE come from the germline V gene. Losses at the gene ends were 3 bases for V and 8 bases for J; bases not matched to a gene: 10. In nucleotides, the CDR3 is TGTGCCAGCAGCGACGTCACAGGGGCAGGGGGCTACACCTTC. Translating it yields CASSDVTGAGGYTF. The full variable domain, rest sourced from reference TRBV9 and TRBJ1-2, is DSGVTQTPKHLITATGQRVTLRCSPRSGDLSVYWYQQSLDQGLQFLIQYYNGEERAKGNILERFSAQQFPDLHSELNLSSLELGDSALYFCASSDVTGAGGYTFGSGTRLTVV.

The rearrangement joins TRBV30 to TRBJ1-2; D not resolved. The CDR3 spans 14 residues. The germline gives CDR1 GTSNPN, CDR2 SVGIG (reference sequence). V was trimmed by 0 bases and J by 3 bases, leaving 11 bases between them. The CDR3 DNA is TGTGCCTGGAGTGTACCCGGGGTTCACTATGGCTACACCTTC. Residues: CAWSVPGVHYGYTF.

Here the CDR3 DNA reads TGCAGTGCTAATGATGCAGGCCGCTCCTACGAGCAGTACTTC. Its protein is CSANDAGRSYEQYF. The J gene is TRBJ2-7, the V gene TRBV20-1; D gene ambiguous. V was pared by 4 bases and J by 0 bases, with 13 bases between. Germline loops: CDR1 DFQATT, CDR2 SNEGSKA (reference sequence). The CDR3 loop spans 14 amino acids.

The rearrangement links TRBV4-2 to TRBJ1-3, with D possibly being TRBD1 (5 bases). CDR1 LGHNA and CDR2 YNFKEQ come from the germline V gene. The CDR3 consists of 16 residues. V was pared by 1 base and J by 0 bases, with 10 bases between. The CDR3 region has the DNA TGTGCCAGCAGCCAAGCTAGGACAAACTCTGGAAACACCATATATTTT. Its protein product is CASSQARTNSGNTIYF.

The chain recombines TRBV7-9 with TRBJ2-1, with D possibly TRBD1 on 5 matching bases. The CDR3 covers 14 residues. The V and J ends lost 2 bases and 9 bases respectively, with 14 bases between them. The V gene's germline CDR1 is SEHNR and CDR2 FQNEAQ (reference sequence). As DNA, the CDR3 is TGTGCCAGCAGCTTATCAGGGTACAGGAGTGAGCAGTTCTTC. It specifies CASSLSGYRSEQFF.